These 21 T cell receptor beta chains were sequenced from one sample in a study of T-cell reconstitution after alpha-beta-depleted transplantation in children. Preparation of the TCRbeta library was carried out with unique molecular identifiers. TCRdb ran MiXCR on the PCR reads and lists one entry per CDR3 protein. The sample lists about 170,000 distinct CDR3 sequences, around 10% occurring once. The sequenced sample was PBMCs, obtained before TCRalphabeta/CD19-depleted stem cell transplant. Source of these receptors: a boy aged 2-15 years with acute myeloid leukemia, due to receive a stem cell transplant.

This clonotype was seen ten or more times. The rearrangement uses TRBV20-1 and TRBJ2-1, with a possible D match to TRBD2 (5 bases). Germline loops: CDR1 DFQATT, CDR2 SNEGSKA (reference sequence). V shed 5 bases and J shed 5 bases, with 7 bases lying between them. The CDR3 runs 11 residues. The CDR3 DNA is TGCAGTGCTGACGGGAACAATGAGCAGTTCTTC. It yields the protein CSADGNNEQFF.

With regard to this clonotype: One base away lies a much larger clone, so this may be a sequencing read error. The rearrangement uses TRBV20-1 and TRBJ2-1, with D tentatively TRBD2 (5 bases). V was cut by 7 bases and J by 6 bases, with 25 bases left in between. The CDR3 is made up of 16 amino acids. Germline V lookup: CDR1 DFQATT, CDR2 SNEGSKA (reference sequence). The CDR3: CSVSPGIVGASNEQFF. Written as DNA, the CDR3 is TGCAGTGTCTCGCCCGGAATAGTGGGAGCCTCCAATGAGCAGTTCTTC.

This clonotype was observed at least ten times. V is TRBV7-2 and J is TRBJ2-1; TRBD2 is a possible D gene (5 bases). The CDR3 is 14 amino acids. CDR1 is SGHTA, CDR2 FQGNSA, per germline. Trimming left V 8 bases short and J 6 bases short, with 17 bases between. CDR3 sequence: CASLPQFGSNEQFF. As DNA, the CDR3 is TGTGCCAGCTTGCCTCAGTTTGGGAGCAATGAGCAGTTCTTC.

This clonotype showed up many times. The chain combines TRBV20-1 with TRBJ2-7; 7 positions match TRBD2. Germline V lookup: CDR1 DFQATT, CDR2 SNEGSKA (reference sequence). Unmatched junction bases numbered 6, after V lost 0 bases and J lost 1 base. This CDR3 spans 15 amino acids. The CDR3 reads CSARDRLAVSYEQYF. In DNA, the CDR3 is TGCAGTGCTAGAGACAGGCTAGCGGTGTCCTACGAGCAGTACTTC.

This chain connects TRBV2 to TRBJ2-7; the D gene could be TRBD1 or TRBD2 (6 bases each). V was pared by 9 bases and J by 2 bases, with 17 bases between. The germline CDR1 and CDR2 sequences are SNHLY and FYNNEI. CDR3 length: 14 residues. CDR3 sequence reads: CASVGWGAPYEQYF. The CDR3 DNA reads TGTGCCAGTGTTGGTTGGGGGGCCCCCTACGAGCAGTACTTC.

There are many counts of this clonotype. The chain joins TRBV20-1 to TRBJ2-2; 8 bases fit TRBD1. The germline gives CDR1 DFQATT, CDR2 SNEGSKA (reference sequence). CDR3 length: 15 amino acids. J gave up 7 bases and V 1 base, and 8 bases lay outside the gene matches. CDR3: CSARVATGVSGELFF. CDR3 nucleotide sequence: TGCAGTGCTAGAGTTGCGACAGGGGTTAGCGGGGAGCTGTTTTTT.

This clonotype was counted ten times or more. The chain has TRBV20-1 and TRBJ2-1; D not resolved. Germline assignment: CDR1 DFQATT and CDR2 SNEGSKA (reference sequence). With 3 bases removed from V and 9 bases from J, the gap between germline ends came to 15 bases. This CDR3 contains 13 residues. CDR3 nucleotides: TGCAGTGCTAGTGTTACGGGTAACGTTGAGCAGTTCTTC. The encoded protein is CSASVTGNVEQFF.

This clonotype has a handful of counts. The chain joins TRBV20-1 to TRBJ2-1, with D perhaps TRBD2 (7 bases). Germline loops: CDR1 DFQATT, CDR2 SNEGSKA (reference sequence). This CDR3 comprises 17 residues. The DNA for the CDR3 is TGCTGCGCTTGGGGTAGGGGGTGGGGGGGGCCGTACAATGAGCAGTTCTTC. It yields the protein CCAWGRGWGGPYNEQFF.

This clonotype showed up many times. CDR3 nucleotides: TGTGCCAGCAGCCGCGCACCAGGGGCATGGGATGAGCAGTTCTTC. Protein product: CASSRAPGAWDEQFF. The chain combines TRBV7-2 with TRBJ2-1; the D gene is possibly TRBD1 (6 bases). Trimming cost V 5 bases and J 8 bases, with 19 bases left between them. The CDR3 has 15 residues. Germline assignment: CDR1 SGHTA and CDR2 FQGNSA.

This clonotype was observed at least ten times. The genes are TRBV5-1 and TRBJ1-2; tentatively, D is TRBD1 (5 bases). This CDR3 spans 15 amino acids. Germline assignment: CDR1 SGHRS and CDR2 YFSETQ. Trimming removed 2 bases from V and 2 bases from J, with 13 bases in between. The CDR3 DNA is TGCGCCAGCAGCTTACGGGGGTCCACGAACTATGGCTACACCTTC. Protein product: CASSLRGSTNYGYTF.

This clonotype appeared many times. This chain uses TRBV12-3 or TRBV12-4 with TRBJ2-2; TRBD2 might be the D (5 bases). The ends were cut back, 2 bases at V and 1 base at J, with 14 bases in the middle. The CDR3 is 17 residues long. CDR3 in DNA: TGTGCCAGCAGTTTAAGGTCCCTTGGACTGAACACCGGGGAGCTGTTTTTT. It encodes CASSLRSLGLNTGELFF.

The chain combines TRBV28 with TRBJ1-5, with 8 bases matching TRBD1. The CDR3 has 16 amino acids. The V segment lost 8 bases and the J segment 3 bases; nucleotides outside the gene matches: 12. Germline CDR1 MDHEN, CDR2 SYDVKM. CDR3: CASGFLTRGPNQPQHF. CDR3 in DNA: TGTGCCAGCGGATTTCTGACCAGGGGGCCCAATCAGCCCCAGCATTTT.

This clonotype occurred many times. The rearrangement links TRBV10-3 to TRBJ1-3; weak D call: TRBD1 (5 bases). This CDR3 contains 14 residues. Germline lookup yields CDR1 ENHRY and CDR2 SYGVKD. V was clipped by 7 bases and J by 0 bases, with 10 bases between them. CDR3 in DNA: TGTGCCATCAAGGTGACAGACTCTGGAAACACCATATATTTT. It translates to CAIKVTDSGNTIYF.

This clonotype was observed at least ten times. The chain employs TRBV20-1 and TRBJ2-5, with D tentatively TRBD2 (6 bases). V lost 5 bases to trimming and J lost 7 bases, with 17 bases between them. This CDR3 comprises 13 residues. In germline, CDR1 is DFQATT, CDR2 SNEGSKA (reference sequence). The CDR3 protein is CSARSTDGGTQYF. CDR3 DNA sequence: TGCAGTGCTCGCTCTACGGACGGGGGGACCCAGTACTTC.

As regards this clonotype: The DNA is omitted, as the CDR3 cannot be located on it reliably, and the CDR3 follows TCRdb's listing. The CDR3 loop reads CASQQGRTPGSCFF. The chain has TRBV7-3 and TRBJ2-2; the listed D gene, TRBD1, was not tested against the DNA. The CDR3 sequence runs 14 residues, both termini included. Per germline, CDR1 SGHTA and CDR2 FQGTGA.

This clonotype was counted ten times or more. The gene calls are TRBV20-1 and TRBJ2-2; 8 bases map to TRBD1. V gave up 2 bases and J gave up 7 bases; unmatched junction bases: 6. The CDR3 covers 14 residues. Germline CDR1 is DFQATT and CDR2 is SNEGSKA (reference sequence). For the CDR3, the DNA is TGCAGTGCTAGACAGGGGGCTAATGACGGGGAGCTGTTTTTT. It codes for CSARQGANDGELFF.

This clonotype was observed at least ten times. The J gene is TRBJ2-5, the V gene TRBV20-1; D unclear. The CDR3 is 12 residues long. Trimming cost V 2 bases and J 5 bases, with 9 bases left between them. CDR1 is DFQATT, CDR2 SNEGSKA, per germline (reference sequence). CDR3 DNA sequence: TGCAGTGCTAGACCGACGGCGGAGACCCAGTACTTC. This codes for CSARPTAETQYF.

This clonotype was seen at least ten times. The chain is built from TRBV5-1 and TRBJ1-1; 9 bases are shared with TRBD1. Germline-derived CDR1 and CDR2 are SGHRS and YFSETQ. The CDR3 sequence is 15 residues long. V shed 4 bases, J shed 4 bases, and the junction held 8 bases outside the gene matches. The CDR3 reads CASSAPNRGLTEAFF. The CDR3 DNA reads as TGCGCCAGCAGCGCCCCAAACAGGGGGCTCACTGAAGCTTTCTTT.

Ten or more counts support this clonotype. V gene TRBV20-1 combines with J gene TRBJ2-1; TRBD2 matches at 12 bases. This CDR3 has 14 amino acids. V shed 4 bases and J 8 bases; nucleotides not matched to a gene: 6. The germline V gene has CDR1 DFQATT and CDR2 SNEGSKA (reference sequence). The CDR3 DNA follows: TGCAGTGCTATACTAGCGGGAGGCGTCTATGAGCAGTTCTTC. It encodes CSAILAGGVYEQFF.

Ten or more counts support this clonotype. The V gene is TRBV5-1, the J gene TRBJ2-1; maybe TRBD2 (5 bases). Germline V gene lookup returns CDR1 SGHRS and CDR2 YFSETQ. The CDR3 has 13 amino acids. Deletions cut 4 bases from V and 12 bases from J, with 17 bases between. For the CDR3, the DNA is TGCGCCAGCAGCACGACTAATGGAATTGGGCAGTTCTTC. Translated, it gives CASSTTNGIGQFF.

This clonotype was picked up many times. The chain carries TRBV20-1 and TRBJ2-1; 8 bases are a match to TRBD2. The CDR3 has 16 amino acids. V dropped 1 base and J dropped 0; count of bases not matched to a gene: 5. The germline gives CDR1 DFQATT, CDR2 SNEGSKA (reference sequence). In nucleotides, the CDR3 is TGCAGTGCTAGAGCATATCTAGCGGGCTCCTACAATGAGCAGTTCTTC. Translation: CSARAYLAGSYNEQFF.